This record covers a single TCR beta chain. The read terminates 3 residues before the CDR3 end, so the remaining end is supplied by the germline J gene. V shed 6 bases and J 0 bases; nucleotides not matched to a gene: 5. CDR3 size: 16 residues. CDR1 is LNHDA, CDR2 SQIVND, per germline (reference sequence). This sample is part of a study of T cells in women clearing cervical HPV infection. Study-wide background: Controls' single incident HPV16 infection cleared within 12 months without precancer. Blood came at first lesion visit for cases, post-clearance for controls. HLA type stays a possible confounder, typing being limited.

immunoSEQ multiplex PCR used an average of approximately 1,300 ng genomic DNA. Produced via immunoSEQ multiplex PCR; TCRdb's table is partial and in-frame only. Recorded for this sample: some 39,000 clones. The sequence derives from a woman between 18 and 69 years old with a cervical HPV16 infection that either progressed to CIN3+ or cleared (not recorded which). The sample was blood buffy coat. The chain couples TRBV19 to TRBJ1-4; 9 positions agree with TRBD1. The covered CDR3 bases are TGTGCCAGTAGGGGGACAGGGCACGCAACTAATGAAAAA. Its protein is CASRGTGHATNEK. The whole CDR3 region reads CASRGTGHATNEKLFF.